The clone carrying this T cell receptor beta chain was counted between two and nine times. Each CDR3 protein gets one entry after TCRdb re-called the 5' RACE reads with MiXCR. The table shows around 340,000 distinct CDR3 sequences, with under 15% occurring only once. Trimming took 0 bases from V and 5 from J, leaving 17 bases between them. There are 16 residues in the CDR3. From germline, CDR1 is SGDLS and CDR2 YYNGEE. The sample comes from a study of T cells after yellow fever vaccination. The overall study: In the case of low-cell-number fractions, SMART-Seq v4 Ultra Low Input was used for preparation.

The V and J genes are TRBV9 and TRBJ2-5, with D perhaps TRBD1 or TRBD2 (5 bases each). The TCR originated in a man in his late teens or twenties who received the YFV17D yellow fever vaccine. The sequencing here drew on CD4+ T cells sorted from PBMCs, taken 15 days after the yellow fever booster vaccination. The CDR3 is CASSVAATPWGETQYF. For the CDR3, the DNA is TGTGCCAGCAGCGTAGCTGCGACTCCTTGGGGGGAGACCCAGTACTTC. The whole variable domain, remainder taken from reference TRBV9 and TRBJ2-5, is DSGVTQTPKHLITATGQRVTLRCSPRSGDLSVYWYQQSLDQGLQFLIQYYNGEERAKGNILERFSAQQFPDLHSELNLSSLELGDSALYFCASSVAATPWGETQYFGPGTRLLVL.